The 27 T cell receptor beta chains below were found in one sample sequenced in a study of cytomegalovirus exposure and HLA in healthy donors. The study ran its PCR with 60 Vbeta and 13 Jbeta primers. The table came from immunoSEQ multiplex PCR; TCRdb's copy has only in-frame clones and leaves some out. The table lists some 41,000 clones. The sequenced sample was PBMCs. These receptor sequences come from a male donor in good health and CMV-seronegative.

V gene TRBV10-2 combines with J gene TRBJ2-2; 9 bases are a match to TRBD2. The CDR3 is 15 residues long. With V trimmed by 7 bases and J by 7 bases, 10 bases remained unmatched. Germline assignment: CDR1 WSHSY and CDR2 SAAADI. CDR3 in amino acids: CASMVGSGGVGELFF. In nucleotides, the CDR3 is TGCGCCAGCATGGTCGGTAGCGGGGGTGTCGGGGAGCTGTTTTTT.

The chain employs TRBV5-1 and TRBJ1-1, with D maybe TRBD1 (5 bases). The CDR3 runs 15 residues. Germline V gene sequence: CDR1 SGHRS, CDR2 YFSETQ. V shed 6 bases and J shed 7 bases, with 22 bases lying between them. The CDR3 DNA is TGCGCCAGCATCCCGCCGGGGGAATTGCCCCGTGAAGCTTTCTTT. Amino acid sequence: CASIPPGELPREAFF.

This sequence joins TRBV13 and TRBJ2-7; 10 bases match TRBD1. The CDR3 contains 15 residues. Looked up from germline, CDR1 is PRHDT and CDR2 is FYEKMQ (reference sequence). The ends lost 6 bases at V and 2 bases at J; junction bases unmatched: 7. The CDR3 is CASSSDRGQTYEQYF. CDR3 DNA: TGTGCCAGCAGTTCTGACAGGGGGCAAACCTACGAGCAGTACTTC.

The chain has TRBV6-1 and TRBJ2-7; D may be TRBD1 (5 bases). V was clipped by 2 bases and J by 6 bases, with 11 bases between them. The germline CDR1 and CDR2 sequences are MNHNS and SASEGT. This CDR3 is built from 13 residues. The CDR3 reads CASSEPGRAEQYF. Here the CDR3 DNA reads TGTGCCAGCAGTGAACCAGGCAGGGCCGAGCAGTACTTC.

The J gene is TRBJ1-2, the V gene TRBV4-1, with D unresolved. The V gene's germline CDR1 is MGHRA and CDR2 YSYEKL. The CDR3 is 16 amino acids. V gave up 1 base and J gave up 0 bases, with 12 bases separating them. CDR3: CASSQARRRANYGYTF. The CDR3 region has the DNA TGCGCCAGCAGCCAAGCGCGGAGGAGGGCTAACTATGGCTACACCTTC.

This chain joins TRBV4-1 and TRBJ1-5; 8 positions agree with TRBD1. The J segment lost 6 bases and the V segment lost 6 bases, leaving 13 bases of the junction unmatched. CDR3 length: 16 residues. Germline lookup yields CDR1 MGHRA and CDR2 YSYEKL. CDR3 loop: CASRHVTGGSSQPQHF. The CDR3 bases are TGCGCCAGCAGACACGTAACAGGGGGATCGAGTCAGCCCCAGCATTTT.

The rearrangement joins TRBV7-2 to TRBJ1-6; D is perhaps TRBD1 (5 bases). CDR1 SGHTA and CDR2 FQGNSA come from the germline V gene. The CDR3 is made up of 14 amino acids. Trimming stripped 2 bases from V and 14 bases from J, with 16 bases between. CDR3 loop: CASSLPGPAGALHF. CDR3 in DNA: TGTGCCAGCAGCTTACCAGGGCCAGCAGGAGCCCTCCACTTT.

This chain joins TRBV7-9 and TRBJ1-6, with TRBD1 identical over 9 bases. V trimming: 7 bases; J trimming: 13 bases; junction bases outside the gene matches: 14. From germline, CDR1 is SEHNR and CDR2 FQNEAQ (reference sequence). There are 15 residues in the CDR3. CDR3 amino acids: CASNSGTGLMMPLHF. CDR3 nucleotides: TGTGCCAGCAACTCTGGGACAGGGCTCATGATGCCCCTCCACTTT.

This sequence joins TRBV5-6 and TRBJ1-1; a possible D gene is TRBD1 (5 bases). There are 15 residues in the CDR3. Trimming took 2 bases from V and 0 from J, leaving 11 bases between them. Looked up from germline, CDR1 is SGHDT and CDR2 is YYEEEE. The CDR3 region is CASSLGTGLNTEAFF. Written as DNA, the CDR3 is TGTGCCAGCAGCTTAGGAACAGGCCTGAACACTGAAGCTTTCTTT.

This chain connects TRBV30 to TRBJ1-3; no clear D gene. Trimming left V 3 bases short and J 4 bases short, with 4 bases between. The CDR3 length is 11 residues. The germline V gene encodes CDR1 GTSNPN and CDR2 SVGIG (reference sequence). Here the CDR3 reads CAWSRGNTIYF. CDR3 DNA: TGTGCCTGGAGCCGGGGAAACACCATATATTTT.

V is TRBV9 and J is TRBJ1-2; tentative D call: TRBD1 (5 bases). Germline V lookup: CDR1 SGDLS, CDR2 YYNGEE. The CDR3 length is 12 residues. With 5 bases removed from V and 7 bases from J, the gap between germline ends came to 12 bases. CDR3 bases: TGTGCCAGCAGGCCCTACGGGGGTGGCTACACCTTC. Translating it yields CASRPYGGGYTF.

This sequence joins TRBV28 and TRBJ2-7, with 9 bases that match TRBD1. Germline V gene sequence: CDR1 MDHEN, CDR2 SYDVKM. Germline trimming cut 5 bases from V and 2 bases from J; bases unmatched to any gene: 7. The CDR3 length is 15 residues. CDR3 in amino acids: CASSLTGTGTYEQYF. The CDR3 DNA is TGTGCCAGCAGTCTTACTGGGACAGGGACCTACGAGCAGTACTTC.

The genes are TRBV5-1 and TRBJ2-4; no clear D. V was pared by 1 base and J by 0 bases, with 8 bases between. The CDR3 covers 15 residues. Germline CDR1 SGHRS, CDR2 YFSETQ. The CDR3 DNA follows: TGCGCCAGCAGCTTGACGGTACTAGCCAAAAACATTCAGTACTTC. It yields the protein CASSLTVLAKNIQYF.

This chain connects TRBV5-1 to TRBJ1-2; TRBD1 matches 8 bases. The V segment lost 4 bases and the J segment 4 bases; nucleotides outside the gene matches: 6. In germline, CDR1 is SGHRS, CDR2 YFSETQ. The CDR3 sequence is 14 residues long. The chain's CDR3 is CASSHQGAGYGYTF. Written as DNA, the CDR3 is TGCGCCAGCAGCCACCAGGGGGCCGGCTATGGCTACACCTTC.

The chain employs TRBV19 and TRBJ1-6; 7 positions match TRBD1. The length of the CDR3 is 15 residues. Trimming removed 8 bases from V and 2 bases from J; junction bases left unmatched: 6. From germline, CDR1 is LNHDA and CDR2 SQIVND (reference sequence). In DNA form, the CDR3 reads TGTGCCAGTCGGGATGACAGGGCCTATAATTCACCCCTCCACTTT. Translating gives CASRDDRAYNSPLHF. The full variable domain, rest sourced from reference TRBV19 and TRBJ1-6, is DGGITQSPKYLFRKEGQNVTLSCEQNLNHDAMYWYRQDPGQGLRLIYYSQIVNDFQKGDIAEGYSVSREKKESFPLTVTSAQKNPTAFYLCASRDDRAYNSPLHFGNGTRLTVT.

The chain links TRBV5-1 to TRBJ2-7; no clear D. The germline gives CDR1 SGHRS, CDR2 YFSETQ. Trimming removed 0 bases at V and 9 bases at J, with 7 bases between. The CDR3 runs to 11 residues. CDR3 in amino acids: CASSLDSRQYF. CDR3 nucleotide sequence: TGCGCCAGCAGCTTGGATTCCAGGCAGTACTTC.

The gene calls are TRBV6-1 and TRBJ1-5; 8 positions match TRBD1. The germline CDR1 and CDR2 sequences are MNHNS and SASEGT. There are 16 residues in the CDR3. Trimming cost V 1 base and J 9 bases; bases outside gene matches: 11. CDR3 in amino acids: CASSEGGTGSDWPQHF. The CDR3 coding sequence is TGTGCCAGCAGTGAAGGGGGGACAGGCTCCGATTGGCCCCAGCATTTT.

The rearrangement uses TRBV27 and TRBJ1-5; D is uncertain. CDR3 length: 13 residues. Germline V gives CDR1 MNHEY, CDR2 SMNVEV (reference sequence). V dropped 3 bases and J dropped 5 bases, with 8 bases sitting between them. DNA of the CDR3: TGTGCCAGCAGTTTTTCTCAGTATCAGCCCCAGCATTTT. Translated, it gives CASSFSQYQPQHF.

V and J are TRBV27 and TRBJ1-6; 7 positions agree with TRBD1. There are 15 residues in the CDR3. Germline CDR1 MNHEY, CDR2 SMNVEV (reference sequence). Unmatched junction bases numbered 8, after V lost 5 bases and J lost 7 bases. The CDR3 DNA sequence: TGTGCCAGCAGTCCCCAGGACAGGCTCAATTCACCCCTCCACTTT. This sequence encodes CASSPQDRLNSPLHF.

The V gene is TRBV4-1, the J gene TRBJ2-5, with D possibly being TRBD1 (6 bases). V was trimmed by 4 bases and J by 2 bases, leaving 11 bases between them. Germline values: CDR1 MGHRA, CDR2 YSYEKL. This CDR3 comprises 14 residues. CDR3 protein: CASSPGQPQETQYF. The CDR3 DNA follows: TGCGCCAGCAGCCCAGGACAGCCTCAAGAGACCCAGTACTTC.

The rearrangement uses TRBV29-1 and TRBJ2-3; D uncertain. Germline CDR1 reads SQVTM; CDR2 reads ANQGSEA. V lost 1 base and J lost 0, with 8 bases in between. The CDR3 contains 14 residues. CDR3 residues: CSVEAGPSTDTQYF. The CDR3 DNA reads TGCAGCGTTGAAGCTGGGCCTAGCACAGATACGCAGTATTTT.

The chain joins TRBV4-2 to TRBJ1-5, with D perhaps TRBD1 (6 bases). This CDR3 has 17 residues. Looked up from germline, CDR1 is LGHNA and CDR2 is YNFKEQ. V lost 0 bases to trimming and J lost 1 base, with 13 bases between them. CDR3 sequence: CASSQDWEQGSNQPQHF. For the CDR3, the DNA is TGTGCCAGCAGCCAAGATTGGGAGCAGGGGAGCAATCAGCCCCAGCATTTT.

The chain joins TRBV27 to TRBJ1-6, with unresolved D. Per germline, CDR1 MNHEY and CDR2 SMNVEV (reference sequence). Trimming took off 3 bases at V and 14 bases at J, with 11 bases between the two ends. The CDR3 spans 12 residues. The CDR3: CASSFPGWTLHF. The DNA for the CDR3 is TGTGCCAGCAGTTTCCCAGGCTGGACCCTCCACTTT.

V is TRBV27 and J is TRBJ1-6; D unresolved. Germline CDR1 reads MNHEY; CDR2 reads SMNVEV (reference sequence). V dropped 3 bases and J dropped 6 bases, with 9 bases sitting between them. The CDR3 is made up of 14 amino acids. CDR3: CASSFEGPNSPLHF. CDR3 nucleotide sequence: TGTGCCAGCAGTTTTGAGGGTCCTAATTCACCCCTCCACTTT.

This sequence joins TRBV7-9 and TRBJ1-2; 7 nucleotides align to TRBD1. The CDR3 length is 10 residues. The junction had 7 bases not matched to a gene; V was cut back by 7 bases and J by 14 bases. In germline, CDR1 is SEHNR, CDR2 FQNEAQ (reference sequence). The CDR3 reads CASTRQGWTF. CDR3 nucleotides: TGTGCCAGCACCCGACAGGGCTGGACCTTC.

This chain's CDR3 is CASSVSRVNQPQHF. The CDR3 DNA reads TGTGCCAGCAGTGTTTCCCGGGTCAATCAGCCCCAGCATTTT. The chain recombines TRBV2 with TRBJ1-5; D call uncertain. The CDR3 has 14 residues. Germline V lookup: CDR1 SNHLY, CDR2 FYNNEI. V lost 4 bases and J lost 3, with 10 bases in between.

This chain joins TRBV28 and TRBJ2-3; TRBD2 agrees at 10 bases. This CDR3 has 14 residues. Trimming took 7 bases from V and 2 from J; bases not matched to a gene: 3. Germline V CDR1 and CDR2: MDHEN, SYDVKM. The CDR3 nucleotides read TGTGCCAGCAAAGCGGGGGGGAACACAGATACGCAGTATTTT. Its protein product is CASKAGGNTDTQYF.